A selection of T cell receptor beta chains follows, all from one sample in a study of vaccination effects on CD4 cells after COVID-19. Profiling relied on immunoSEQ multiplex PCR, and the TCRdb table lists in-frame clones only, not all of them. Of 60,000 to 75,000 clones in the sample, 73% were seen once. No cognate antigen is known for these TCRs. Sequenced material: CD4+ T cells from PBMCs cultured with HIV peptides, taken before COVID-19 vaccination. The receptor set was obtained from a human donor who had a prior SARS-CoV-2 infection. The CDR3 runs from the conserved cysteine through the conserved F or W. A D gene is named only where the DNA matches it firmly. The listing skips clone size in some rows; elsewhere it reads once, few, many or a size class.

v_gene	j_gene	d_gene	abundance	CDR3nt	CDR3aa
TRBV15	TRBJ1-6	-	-	TGTGCCACCAGCAGGGCGCTGGGGAGCTCCTATAATTCACCCCTCCACTTT	CATSRALGSSYNSPLHF
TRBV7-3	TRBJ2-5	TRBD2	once	TGTGCCAGCAGCAGAAGCGGGGGGCCTACTGGGGCCCAGTACTTC	CASSRSGGPTGAQYF
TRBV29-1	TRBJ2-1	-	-	TGCAGCGTGACTCTGAACAATGAGCAGTTCTTC	CSVTLNNEQFF
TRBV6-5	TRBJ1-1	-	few	TGTGCCAGCAGTTCCCCCAGGGGAACCAGCCGGACTGAAGCTTTCTTT	CASSSPRGTSRTEAFF
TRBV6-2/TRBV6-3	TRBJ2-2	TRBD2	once	TGTGCCAGCAGTACCCGGACAGCCCTAAGACAGCGGGAGGGGAACACCGGGGAGCTGTTTTTT	CASSTRTALRQREGNTGELFF
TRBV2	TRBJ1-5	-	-	TGTGCCAGCAGTGTCCGACCCGGCACCCTCGTCAATCAGCCCCAGCATTTT	CASSVRPGTLVNQPQHF
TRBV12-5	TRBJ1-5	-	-	TGTGCTAGTGGTTCCGGACCCCATCAGCCCCAGCATTTT	CASGSGPHQPQHF
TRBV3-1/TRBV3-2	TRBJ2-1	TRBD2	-	TGTGCCAGCAGCCATCTAGCGGGAGGGCTTTTCTTC	CASSHLAGGLFF
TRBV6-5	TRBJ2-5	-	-	TGTGCCAGCAGTTACTCGTACGGGAGCCAAGAGACCCAGTACTTC	CASSYSYGSQETQYF
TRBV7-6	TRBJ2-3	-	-	TGTGCCAGCAGCCCCCGCCGGACTCCTACAGATACGCAGTATTTT	CASSPRRTPTDTQYF
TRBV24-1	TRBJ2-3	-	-	TGTGCCACCAGTCGATACGATACGCAGTATTTT	CATSRYDTQYF
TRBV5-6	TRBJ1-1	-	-	TGTGCCAGCAGGTTGAGAGGATGGAACACTGAAGCTTTCTTT	CASRLRGWNTEAFF
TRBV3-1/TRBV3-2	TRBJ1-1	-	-	TGTGCCAGCAGCCAATATCAGAACACTGAAGCTTTCTTT	CASSQYQNTEAFF
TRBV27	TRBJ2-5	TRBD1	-	TGTGCCAGCAGAGGACAGGGGGATTGGGAGACCCAGTACTTC	CASRGQGDWETQYF
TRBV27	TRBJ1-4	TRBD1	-	TGTGCCAGCAGTTCCAGGGGGCGAACTAATGAAAAACTGTTTTTT	CASSSRGRTNEKLFF
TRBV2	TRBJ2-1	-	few	TGTGCCAGCAGTGCCCGCGGGGTCTGGGCTACCTACAATGAGCAGTTCTTC	CASSARGVWATYNEQFF
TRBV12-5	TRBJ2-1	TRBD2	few	TGTGCTAGTGGAGAGACTAGCGGGAGGGCTGGCTACAATGAGCAGTTCTTC	CASGETSGRAGYNEQFF
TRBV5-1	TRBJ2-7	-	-	TGCGCCAGCAGCTTGGTCCCGATCTACGAGCAGTACTTC	CASSLVPIYEQYF
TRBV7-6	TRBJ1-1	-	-	TGTGCCAGCAGCGCTATCAGCGGTCAGGTGAACACTGAAGCTTTCTTT	CASSAISGQVNTEAFF
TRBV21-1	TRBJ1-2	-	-	TGTGCCAGCAGCAGACCCACCATTACTAACTATGGCTACACCTTC	CASSRPTITNYGYTF
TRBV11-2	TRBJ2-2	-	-	TGTGCCAGCAGCTTGGCAGGGGGGACCGGGGAGCTGTTTTTT	CASSLAGGTGELFF
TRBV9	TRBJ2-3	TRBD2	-	TGTGCCAGCAGCGTGGGGCTAGCGGGGGGGACAGATACGCAGTATTTT	CASSVGLAGGTDTQYF
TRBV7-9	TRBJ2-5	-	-	TGTGCCAGCAGCTTACGGTCGGGCAGGGGGGTCCAAGAGACCCAGTACTTC	CASSLRSGRGVQETQYF
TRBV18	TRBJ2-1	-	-	TGTGCCAGCTCACCGCAGGGGCGGAGCAATGAGCAGTTCTTC	CASSPQGRSNEQFF
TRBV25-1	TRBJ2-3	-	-	TGTGCCAGCAGTGGAATTACAGATACGCAGTATTTT	CASSGITDTQYF
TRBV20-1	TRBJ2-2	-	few	TGCAGTGCTAGTGGGTCTTCGAGTTTGAACACCGGGGAGCTGTTTTTT	CSASGSSSLNTGELFF
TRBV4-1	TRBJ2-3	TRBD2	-	TGCGCCAGCAGCCAAGTCGGGGGGGGAGAAGATACGCAGTATTTT	CASSQVGGGEDTQYF
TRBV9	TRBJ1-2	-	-	TGTGCCAGCAGCGCAGCCACGGCGGGCTATGGCTACACCTTC	CASSAATAGYGYTF
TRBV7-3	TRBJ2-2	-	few	TGTGCCAGCAGCTTAACCGGGGAGCTGTTTTTT	CASSLTGELFF
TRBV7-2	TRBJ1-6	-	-	TGTGCCAGCAGCTTAGTCGGACGGCGTTCACCCCTCCACTTT	CASSLVGRRSPLHF
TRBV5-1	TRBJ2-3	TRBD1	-	TGCGCCAGCAGCTTGGAACAGGGGCCAGATACGCAGTATTTT	CASSLEQGPDTQYF
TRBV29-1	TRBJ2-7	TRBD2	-	TGCAGCGTCCCGGGGGGTGCCGCTGGAGCGGGCGAGCAGTACTTC	CSVPGGAAGAGEQYF
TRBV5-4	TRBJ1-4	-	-	TGTGCCAGCAGCTTGTCGGGGAGTACTAATGAAAAACTGTTTTTT	CASSLSGSTNEKLFF
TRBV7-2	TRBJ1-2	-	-	TGTGCCAGCAGCTCGAGCCAGGGTGGGGGGGGCTACACCTTC	CASSSSQGGGGYTF
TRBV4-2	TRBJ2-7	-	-	TGTGCCAGCAGCCCGCTGATTTCGCGCGAGCAGTACTTC	CASSPLISREQYF
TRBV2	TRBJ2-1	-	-	TGTGCCAGCAGTGACAGCCTAGCGTTCTACAATGAGCAGTTCTTC	CASSDSLAFYNEQFF
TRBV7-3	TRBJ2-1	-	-	TGTGCCAGCAGCCCCGGGACCGAACATGAGCAGTTCTTC	CASSPGTEHEQFF
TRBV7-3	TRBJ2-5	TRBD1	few	TGTGCCAGCAGCTTGTTTAGGGGGCGGTCAGAGACCCAGTACTTC	CASSLFRGRSETQYF
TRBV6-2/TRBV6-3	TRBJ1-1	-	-	TGTGCCAGCAGTTATTCGTGGGATTGGGGACAAAGATTGGATACTGAAGCTTTCTTT	CASSYSWDWGQRLDTEAFF
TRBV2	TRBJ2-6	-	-	TGTGCCAGCATCGGCCGTTTTTTCCCCTCTGGGGCCAACGTCCTGACTTTC	CASIGRFFPSGANVLTF
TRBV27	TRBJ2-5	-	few	TGTGCCAGCAGTCCCCTAGGGGGGTACCAAGAGACCCAGTACTTC	CASSPLGGYQETQYF
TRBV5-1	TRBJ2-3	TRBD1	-	TGCGCCAGCAGCCAAAAGGGGGCGATTAGCACAGATACGCAGTATTTT	CASSQKGAISTDTQYF
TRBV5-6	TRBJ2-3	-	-	TGTGCCAGCAGTATCGGACCATTCACAGATACGCAGTATTTT	CASSIGPFTDTQYF
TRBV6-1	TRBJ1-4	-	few	TGTGCCAGTACGGTCTGGACTAATGAAAAACTGTTTTTT	CASTVWTNEKLFF
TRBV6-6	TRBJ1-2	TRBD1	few	TGTGCCAGCAGTTACCCCACAGGGGAGAATGGCTACACCTTC	CASSYPTGENGYTF
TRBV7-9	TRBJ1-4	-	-	TGTGCCAGCAGCTTAGACGGGGGCCAGGGTGAAAAACTGTTTTTT	CASSLDGGQGEKLFF
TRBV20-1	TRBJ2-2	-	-	TGCAGTGCTAGCAAGACCGGGGAGCTGTTTTTT	CSASKTGELFF
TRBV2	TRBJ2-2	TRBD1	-	TGTGCCAGCAGTCGGACAGGGGGCCCGGGCACCGGGGAGCTGTTTTTT	CASSRTGGPGTGELFF
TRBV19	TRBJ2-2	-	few	TGTGCCAGTAGTATAACCAGGGCGACCGGGGAGCTGTTTTTT	CASSITRATGELFF
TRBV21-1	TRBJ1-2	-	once	TGTGCCAGCAGCAAATCTTACAGGGGGCACAATGGCTACACCTTC	CASSKSYRGHNGYTF
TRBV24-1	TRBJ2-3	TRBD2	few	TGTGCCACCAGCGAAGGGCTAGCGGGAGGGACAGATACGCAGTATTTT	CATSEGLAGGTDTQYF
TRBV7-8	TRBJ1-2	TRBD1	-	TGTGCCAGCAGCCCCAGGGGGGCCTATGGCTACACCTTC	CASSPRGAYGYTF
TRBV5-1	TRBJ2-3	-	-	TGCGCCAGCAGCTTGGTCGGGGACCAGCATACGCAGTATTTT	CASSLVGDQHTQYF
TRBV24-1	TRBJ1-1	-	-	TGTGCCACCGGAGAAGCGGGACACGGTCTCCAGAACACTGAAGCTTTCTTT	CATGEAGHGLQNTEAFF